The 24 T cell receptor beta chains listed next were all sequenced from one sample in a study of T cell responses to AZD1222 COVID-19 vaccine. Generated by immunoSEQ multiplex PCR, the TCRdb table keeps only in-frame clones and is missing some. The data contain roughly 120,000 clones, approximately 90% of them singletons. Here the sequenced sample was peripheral blood, taken 28 days after the second AZD1222 dose. The receptors here all came from an adult who received the AZD1222 COVID-19 vaccine.

The rearrangement uses TRBV15 and TRBJ2-1; the D is unclear. This CDR3 has 14 residues. The germline CDR1 and CDR2 sequences are LNHNV and YYDKDF (reference sequence). Trimming pared 0 bases from V and 4 bases from J, leaving 7 bases between. Here the CDR3 reads CATSRDTGYNEQFF. In nucleotides, the CDR3 is TGTGCCACCAGCAGAGATACTGGGTACAATGAGCAGTTCTTC.

The rearrangement uses TRBV21-1 and TRBJ2-7; the table names TRBD2, a call not compared with the DNA. TRBV21-1 is assigned pseudogene status. The CDR3 covers 11 residues. Here the CDR3 reads CASSNAYEQYF. The CDR3 DNA reads TGTGCCAGCAGCAACGCCTACGAGCAGTACTTC.

The chain carries TRBV5-4 and TRBJ2-3; D possibly corresponds to TRBD2 (6 bases). Trimming removed 3 bases at V and 8 bases at J, with 19 bases between. Per germline, CDR1 SGHNT and CDR2 YYREEE (reference sequence). The CDR3 sequence is 15 residues long. The CDR3 bases are TGTGCCAGCAGCTCCTGGCGACTAGGTGCAGGTACGCAGTATTTT. As protein: CASSSWRLGAGTQYF.

The V and J genes are TRBV6-1 and TRBJ1-6; D is unclear. V was trimmed by 2 bases and J by 9 bases, leaving 11 bases between them. This CDR3 is 14 amino acids long. Germline lookup yields CDR1 MNHNS and CDR2 SASEGT. The CDR3 region is CASSERGRGSPLHF. The CDR3 nucleotides are TGTGCCAGCAGTGAACGGGGTCGTGGTTCACCCCTCCACTTT.

This rearrangement joins TRBV5-1 to TRBJ2-3, with TRBD2 as a possible D gene (7 bases). This CDR3 is built from 16 residues. V was trimmed by 4 bases and J by 4 bases, leaving 19 bases between them. Germline-derived CDR1 and CDR2 are SGHRS and YFSETQ. CDR3 DNA sequence: TGCGCCAGCAGCACCGGACTAGGGGGAGTGGCAGATACGCAGTATTTT. Translating gives CASSTGLGGVADTQYF.

V is TRBV11-3 and J is TRBJ2-2, with D possibly being TRBD1 (5 bases). The CDR3 loop spans 16 amino acids. Trimming took off 1 base at V and 1 base at J, with 10 bases between the two ends. CDR1 and CDR2 from the germline V gene are SGHNT and YENEEA. The CDR3 loop reads CASSLGTSENTGELFF. CDR3 coding DNA: TGTGCCAGCAGCTTAGGGACATCGGAGAACACCGGGGAGCTGTTTTTT. The whole variable domain, remainder taken from reference TRBV11-3 and TRBJ2-2, is EAGVVQSPRYKIIEKKQPVAFWCNPISGHNTLYWYLQNLGQGPELLIRYENEEAVDDSQLPKDRFSAERLKGVDSTLKIQPAELGDSAVYLCASSLGTSENTGELFFGEGSRLTVL.

The chain carries TRBV6-2 or TRBV6-3 and TRBJ2-2, with D unresolved. V gave up 5 bases and J gave up 4 bases, with 11 bases separating them. There are 14 residues in the CDR3. The germline V gene has CDR1 MNHEY and CDR2 SVGEGT. CDR3 loop: CASSVLFSTGELFF. The DNA for the CDR3 is TGTGCCAGCAGTGTCCTTTTTTCCACCGGGGAGCTGTTTTTT.

This chain joins TRBV7-9 and TRBJ1-5; 8 bases agree with TRBD1. The CDR3 contains 13 residues. The junction had 2 bases not matched to a gene; V was cut back by 4 bases and J by 6 bases. Germline-derived CDR1 and CDR2 are SEHNR and FQNEAQ (reference sequence). CDR3 residues: CASSSTGGQPQHF. The CDR3 bases are TGTGCCAGCAGCTCCACAGGGGGTCAGCCCCAGCATTTT.

The rearrangement uses TRBV12-3 or TRBV12-4 and TRBJ1-3, with D perhaps matching TRBD1 (6 bases). The CDR3 length is 13 residues. The ends were cut back, 6 bases at V and 4 bases at J, with 10 bases in the middle. CDR3 residues: CASSLGQGNTIYF. In DNA form, the CDR3 reads TGTGCCAGCAGCCTTGGACAGGGAAACACCATATATTTT.

V usage is TRBV6-1 and J usage is TRBJ2-1; no firm D call. Trimming stripped 3 bases from V and 5 bases from J, with 5 bases between. This CDR3 is built from 12 residues. Germline CDR1 MNHNS, CDR2 SASEGT. This chain's CDR3 is CASSDWDNEQFF. CDR3 DNA: TGTGCCAGCAGTGATTGGGACAATGAGCAGTTCTTC.

The V gene is TRBV15, the J gene TRBJ1-2; no definite D call. Germline V CDR1 and CDR2: LNHNV, YYDKDF (reference sequence). The CDR3 extends over 13 amino acids. V was shortened by 6 bases and J by 1 base, with 9 bases between the two germline ends. The CDR3 here is CATRQDGNYGYTF. In nucleotides, the CDR3 is TGTGCCACCAGGCAGGACGGTAACTATGGCTACACCTTC.

This rearrangement joins TRBV18 to TRBJ2-7; no reliable D call. Trimming took 0 bases from V and 6 from J, leaving 9 bases between them. Germline CDR1 reads KGHSH; CDR2 reads LQKENI. The CDR3 sequence is 13 residues long. The CDR3 region has the DNA TGTGCCAGCTCACCACCATCAATAAGCGAGCAGTACTTC. This encodes CASSPPSISEQYF.

The chain recombines TRBV5-1 with TRBJ2-1; D is unclear. The length of the CDR3 is 14 residues. The V end lost 0 bases, the J end lost 3 bases, and 7 bases lay between the germline ends. Germline V gene data show CDR1 as SGHRS and CDR2 as YFSETQ. CDR3 nucleotides: TGCGCCAGCAGCTTGGAGAACGGCTACAATGAGCAGTTCTTC. It is translated as CASSLENGYNEQFF.

The J gene is TRBJ2-7, the V gene TRBV5-1, with a weak D call TRBD2 (6 bases). Trimming removed 4 bases from V and 0 bases from J, with 17 bases in between. The CDR3 covers 16 residues. Germline-derived CDR1 and CDR2 are SGHRS and YFSETQ. CDR3 DNA sequence: TGCGCCAGCAGCCCTGCCGGGACTCCCGCCTCCTACGAGCAGTACTTC. Its translation: CASSPAGTPASYEQYF.

With regard to this clone: The sample has other DNA sequences that encode this CDR3 too. V usage is TRBV30 and J usage is TRBJ1-1; D remains unclear. With 0 bases removed from V and 1 base from J, the gap between germline ends came to 6 bases. Per germline, CDR1 GTSNPN and CDR2 SVGIG (reference sequence). The CDR3 runs to 13 residues. The CDR3 loop is CAWSVSENTEAFF. The DNA of the CDR3 is TGTGCCTGGAGTGTAAGCGAGAACACTGAAGCTTTCTTT.

This clone was observed a handful of times. The V call is TRBV6-1, the J call TRBJ2-1; unclear D gene. In germline, CDR1 is MNHNS, CDR2 SASEGT. The V end was cut by 2 bases, the J end by 0 bases, with 8 bases between. This CDR3 contains 15 residues. CDR3 in amino acids: CASSERVYSYNEQFF. The DNA for the CDR3 is TGTGCCAGCAGTGAACGGGTATACTCCTACAATGAGCAGTTCTTC.

The V call is TRBV24-1, the J call TRBJ2-3; D unresolved. Trimming shortened V by 4 bases and J by 4 bases, and 11 bases separated the two germline ends. This CDR3 has 14 residues. CDR1 KGHDR and CDR2 SFDVKD come from the germline V gene. The CDR3 loop reads CATSEPGGPDTQYF. The CDR3 nucleotides read TGTGCCACCAGTGAGCCGGGCGGCCCAGATACGCAGTATTTT.

This chain connects TRBV6-6 to TRBJ1-2, with TRBD1 as a possible D gene (6 bases). The germline V gene encodes CDR1 MNHNY and CDR2 SVGAGI (reference sequence). This CDR3 comprises 16 residues. Trimming pared 0 bases from V and 8 bases from J, leaving 19 bases between. In DNA form, the CDR3 reads TGTGCCAGCAGTTACTCGAAGGGGGGCCCTGGATGGGGCTACACCTTC. It codes for CASSYSKGGPGWGYTF.

The genes are TRBV28 and TRBJ2-6, with a possible D match to TRBD1 (5 bases). The V gene's germline CDR1 is MDHEN and CDR2 SYDVKM. V shed 7 bases and J shed 1 base, with 17 bases lying between them. This CDR3 is built from 17 residues. For the CDR3, the DNA is TGTGCCAGCACGAAGGGGCAGGACATTTCTGGGGCCAACGTCCTGACTTTC. Translation gives CASTKGQDISGANVLTF.

The rearrangement uses TRBV7-2 and TRBJ2-7; 10 bases are shared with TRBD2. The CDR3 totals 15 residues. Germline-derived CDR1 and CDR2 are SGHTA and FQGNSA. V lost 2 bases, J lost 7 bases, and 8 bases stayed unmatched. CDR3 region: CASSLIRGAGGEQYF. The CDR3, as DNA: TGTGCCAGCAGCTTAATTAGAGGAGCGGGGGGGGAGCAGTACTTC.

J is TRBJ1-1 and V is TRBV4-3, with D possibly being TRBD1 (6 bases). From germline, CDR1 is LGHNA and CDR2 YSLEER. The CDR3 totals 14 residues. V was trimmed by 4 bases and J by 0 bases, leaving 9 bases between them. The CDR3 spells CASSRDRMNTEAFF. CDR3 DNA: TGCGCCAGCAGCCGCGACAGGATGAACACTGAAGCTTTCTTT.

The CDR3 reads CASSRQGGDEKLFF. In DNA form, the CDR3 reads TGCGCCAGCAGCCGACAGGGAGGGGATGAAAAACTGTTTTTT. V gene TRBV5-1 combines with J gene TRBJ1-4, with TRBD1 matching 7 bases. V was pared by 4 bases and J by 6 bases, with 6 bases of the junction left unmatched. The CDR3 extends over 14 amino acids. Germline CDR1 SGHRS, CDR2 YFSETQ.

The rearrangement uses TRBV2 and TRBJ2-7, with no clear D. V was clipped by 8 bases and J by 0 bases, with 8 bases between them. The CDR3 is 12 amino acids. The germline V gene encodes CDR1 SNHLY and CDR2 FYNNEI. CDR3 region: CASRVDSYEQYF. The CDR3 DNA reads TGTGCCAGCCGGGTCGACTCCTACGAGCAGTACTTC.

V usage is TRBV10-1 and J usage is TRBJ2-5; perhaps D is TRBD1 or TRBD2 (5 bases each). V dropped 3 bases and J dropped 5 bases, with 34 bases sitting between them. CDR3 length equals 21 residues. Germline CDR1 and CDR2: WNHNN and SYGVQD (reference sequence). CDR3 sequence: CASSELGDLTDCVILSETQYF. The CDR3 region has the DNA TGCGCCAGCAGTGAACTAGGGGACCTAACAGATTGCGTGATCCTAAGCGAGACCCAGTACTTC.